Listed below are T cell receptor beta chains from one sample, sequenced in a study of blood T cell repertoires in COVID-19. This table comes from immunoSEQ multiplex PCR, and its TCRdb copy is limited to in-frame clones, with some not included. The sample yields 150,000 or so clones, about 81% seen once. The sample was peripheral blood. The receptor set was obtained from a man aged 55 to 70 with active or convalescent COVID-19. Each CDR3 is given with its conserved first and last residue. The D gene is left open where the match is weak. Expanded clones get a size class; other rows say once, few or many, or leave the size out.

>TRBJ1-1|TRBV10-2|TRBD1|once
CASRQGDTEAFF
TGCGCCAGCAGACAGGGGGACACTGAAGCTTTCTTT
>TRBJ2-3|TRBV25-1|NA|NA
CASSVGGETDTQYF
TGTGCCAGCAGTGTAGGGGGGGAGACAGATACGCAGTATTTT
>TRBJ2-1|TRBV7-2|NA|NA
CASSLGGKTANEQFF
TGTGCCAGCAGCTTAGGCGGCAAGACGGCCAATGAGCAGTTCTTC
>TRBJ2-1|TRBV20-1|NA|NA
CSASLREEQFF
TGCAGTGCTAGTTTGCGAGAGGAGCAGTTCTTC
>TRBJ1-5|TRBV18|TRBD1|NA
CASSPTPGGNQPQHF
TGTGCCAGCTCCCCTACACCAGGGGGTAATCAGCCCCAGCATTTT
>TRBJ2-7|TRBV6-5|NA|NA
CASSRAGNSYEQYF
TGTGCCAGCAGCAGGGCGGGGAACTCCTACGAGCAGTACTTC
>TRBJ1-1|TRBV9|NA|NA
CASSGGRGLNTEAFF
TGTGCCAGCAGCGGAGGCAGAGGTTTGAACACTGAAGCTTTCTTT
>TRBJ2-4|TRBV10-1|NA|NA
CASSESGLAKNIQYF
TGCGCCAGCAGTGAGTCGGGCCTAGCCAAAAACATTCAGTACTTC
>TRBJ1-6|TRBV19|TRBD1|NA
CASSPTPRSTGVNSPLHF
TGTGCCAGTAGTCCAACTCCCCGATCGACAGGGGTAAATTCACCCCTCCACTTT
>TRBJ2-3|TRBV5-4|TRBD2|once
CASGTGGYTDTQYF
TGTGCCAGCGGGACGGGGGGTTACACAGATACGCAGTATTTT
>TRBJ2-7|TRBV19|NA|few
CASGGGVSYEQYF
TGTGCCAGCGGAGGGGGGGTCTCCTACGAGCAGTACTTC
>TRBJ1-6|TRBV12-3/TRBV12-4|NA|once
CASSQEFRYLHF
TGTGCCAGCAGCCAAGAATTCAGGTACCTCCACTTT
>TRBJ1-2|TRBV20-1|NA|NA
CSARERAGYTF
TGCAGTGCTAGAGAGCGGGCTGGCTACACCTTC
>TRBJ2-1|TRBV7-9|NA|NA
CASSLGFEGVGEQFF
TGTGCCAGCAGCTTAGGGTTTGAGGGAGTGGGTGAGCAGTTCTTC
>TRBJ1-6|TRBV5-6|NA|NA
CASSLAWSSYNSPLHF
TGTGCCAGCAGCTTGGCGTGGAGCTCCTATAATTCACCCCTCCACTTT
>TRBJ1-5|TRBV6-5|NA|NA
CASNTPNQPQHF
TGTGCCAGCAATACTCCCAATCAGCCCCAGCATTTT
>TRBJ2-2|TRBV15|TRBD2|NA
CATSKPATSGGELFF
TGTGCCACCAGCAAACCCGCGACTAGCGGCGGGGAGCTGTTTTTT
>TRBJ2-7|TRBV9|TRBD1|NA
CASSSQLGTGLGEQYF
TGTGCCAGCAGCTCTCAGTTGGGGACAGGACTTGGGGAGCAGTACTTC